This entry concerns a single T cell receptor beta chain. Its antigen remains undetermined. Base qualities are not recorded, but no much larger clone differs from it by a single base. V lost 3 bases and J lost 2 bases; the stretch between them is 17 bases long. The CDR3 runs 16 residues from the cysteine to the phenylalanine. Of the read, only the CDR3 DNA is kept; its 48 bases are in frame from base 1. CDR1 and CDR2 (LNHNV, YYDKDF) derive from the germline V gene (reference sequence). The data stem from a study of identifying expanded T cells in peripheral blood (dated by TCRdb to the late 2010s). Turning to the overall study: Technical replicates were generated by sequencing separate aliquots of the same genomic DNA pool, and four replicates were compared pairwise. Broader findings and caveats from the paper: Between technical replicates the binomial model flagged about 1.1 differentially abundant clones, whereas over roughly 2 weeks the binomial model flagged about 15 and over approximately four weeks around 18. It was expected by the authors that biological variance in healthy repertoires might increase further over much longer intervals, such as months to years. Both the number of clones called differentially abundant and the false-positive rate were significantly reduced by the beta-binomial model across all healthy-donor time intervals. Across all healthy donors, variance in clone template counts between approximately two-week samples was found to increase significantly with total template count.

TCRbeta CDR3 regions were profiled with the immunoSEQ Assay using bias-controlled multiplex PCR amplification of genomic DNA. The authors' pipeline ran thus. The absolute abundance of each unique TCRbeta CDR3 region was quantified after sequences were collapsed and filtered. Differential abundance was tested with two models: a binomial (Fisher-equivalent) model and a beta-binomial model that adds time-dependent variance fitted from healthy donors. Clones with fewer than 5 combined templates were removed, and a clone was called differentially abundant if the clone's Benjamini-Hochberg FDR was below 0.01. Using the form v = (b*log(k)+a)^2, the beta-binomial variance was modeled as a function of the total template count across the two samples. As stored in TCRdb, this immuneACCESS dataset retains in-frame rearrangements with V and J assigned. A fraction of the clones does not appear; measured against another copy, unresolved V genes explain less than half of the discrepancy, and the remainder lacks a known reason. V, J and clone size were drawn from that table, and D and trimming were deduced from the DNA. The sample includes about 110,000 clones, with about 89% observed a single time. The ten largest make up 16% of the sample.

During the collection period, no immune events, such as infections, were documented for the healthy donors. Blood repertoires from healthy donors were used as a training cohort for calibrating time-dependent variance in a beta-binomial model of differential abundance of T-cell clones. The training cohort comprised about ten healthy donors, 3 female and 7 male. On average the donors were 43 years old, and their ages spanned roughly 25 to 70 years. Whole blood from each healthy donor was obtained from a commercial supplier and was collected at three time points 2 to 3 weeks apart. For immunosequencing, genomic DNA was extracted from whole blood that had not been sorted.

This TCR derives from a person aged 18 to 70 in good health. The sequence joins TRBV15 to TRBJ2-7; 6 matching bases give a weak D call of TRBD2. Sequenced: blood. The nucleotides read TGTGCCACCAGCAGTCCATCAGGGACTTACGCCTACGAGCAGTACTTC. Translated, this is CATSSPSGTYAYEQYF.